The rows below give T cell receptor beta chains drawn from one sample of a study of human T cells and chemical hapten exposure. TCRdb re-analysed the RACE reads in MiXCR, keeping a single row per CDR3 protein. In the table there are more than 60,000 distinct CDR3 sequences, over 8.5% of which are singletons. Sample: whole blood. Every receptor here comes from a male donor in good health. Some clones in this sample may be carry-over from other donors' samples. Both conserved end residues are part of each CDR3. A D gene is named only where the DNA matches it firmly. The size field is filled for only some rows; it gives once, few, many or a size class.

J gene: TRBJ1-1; D gene: -; clone size: -; V gene: TRBV12-3/TRBV12-4; CDR3 DNA: TGTGCCAGCAGTGAAACAGGGCGACCTGAAGCTTTCTTT; CDR3 protein: CASSETGRPEAFF
J gene: TRBJ2-7; D gene: -; clone size: -; V gene: TRBV11-2; CDR3 DNA: TGTGCCAGCAGCCCCTCTATGTCCGGGATTCAGTACTTC; CDR3 protein: CASSPSMSGIQYF
J gene: TRBJ2-3; D gene: -; clone size: few; V gene: TRBV6-5; CDR3 DNA: TGTGCCAGCAGTTCCGAGGCAGATACGCAGTATTTT; CDR3 protein: CASSSEADTQYF
J gene: TRBJ2-3; D gene: -; clone size: -; V gene: TRBV3-1; CDR3 DNA: TGTGCCAGCAGCCTATTCCTTCCAGGCCAGCACACAGATACGCAGTATTTT; CDR3 protein: CASSLFLPGQHTDTQYF
J gene: TRBJ2-1; D gene: TRBD2; clone size: -; V gene: TRBV5-1; CDR3 DNA: TGCGCCAGCACCCCCGCGGGAGGGTACAATGAGCAGTTCTTC; CDR3 protein: CASTPAGGYNEQFF
J gene: TRBJ1-4; D gene: -; clone size: few; V gene: TRBV18; CDR3 DNA: TGTGCCAGCTCACCACCAGGGGACGAAAAACTGTTTTTT; CDR3 protein: CASSPPGDEKLFF
J gene: TRBJ2-5; D gene: -; clone size: few; V gene: TRBV29-1; CDR3 DNA: TGCAGCGTTGATTACCTGGGGGGCAGGGCCCAAGAGGAGACCCAGTACTTC; CDR3 protein: CSVDYLGGRAQEETQYF
J gene: TRBJ2-1; D gene: -; clone size: many; V gene: TRBV29-1; CDR3 DNA: TGCAGCGTTGGGCAACTTGGAGCCTACAATGAGCAGTTCTTC; CDR3 protein: CSVGQLGAYNEQFF
J gene: TRBJ2-3; D gene: TRBD2; clone size: few; V gene: TRBV4-1; CDR3 DNA: TGCGCCAGCAGCCAATTGGCGGGAGGGCCTGACTCCGCTAGCACAGATACGCAGTATTTT; CDR3 protein: CASSQLAGGPDSASTDTQYF
J gene: TRBJ1-1; D gene: -; clone size: -; V gene: TRBV7-8; CDR3 DNA: TGTGCCAGCAGCTTAACCCAAACAGGGCACACTGAAGCTTTCTTT; CDR3 protein: CASSLTQTGHTEAFF
J gene: TRBJ1-2; D gene: TRBD1; clone size: few; V gene: TRBV19; CDR3 DNA: TGTGCCAGTAGTACGTATGGGACAGCCGTTGATGGCTACACCTTC; CDR3 protein: CASSTYGTAVDGYTF
J gene: TRBJ2-1; D gene: TRBD2; clone size: -; V gene: TRBV12-3/TRBV12-4; CDR3 DNA: TGTGCCAGCAGTTTAGGATTGACTAGCGAGTATGAGCAGTTCTTC; CDR3 protein: CASSLGLTSEYEQFF
J gene: TRBJ1-2; D gene: TRBD1; clone size: -; V gene: TRBV27; CDR3 DNA: TGTGCCAGCAGTGCTGGACAGGGCGGCTATGGCTACACCTTC; CDR3 protein: CASSAGQGGYGYTF
J gene: TRBJ1-1; D gene: TRBD1; clone size: few; V gene: TRBV14; CDR3 DNA: TGTGCCAGCAGCCAGCGGACAGGGTTGGACACTGAAGCTTTCTTT; CDR3 protein: CASSQRTGLDTEAFF
J gene: TRBJ1-1; D gene: TRBD1; clone size: -; V gene: TRBV11-2; CDR3 DNA: TGTGCCAGCAGCCCAGAGACAGGGGACACTGAAGCTTTCTTT; CDR3 protein: CASSPETGDTEAFF
J gene: TRBJ2-7; D gene: TRBD2; clone size: -; V gene: TRBV27; CDR3 DNA: TGTGCCAGCAAAATGCTAGCGGGAGGGCCGTACGAGCAGTACTTC; CDR3 protein: CASKMLAGGPYEQYF
J gene: TRBJ1-5; D gene: -; clone size: -; V gene: TRBV19; CDR3 DNA: TGTGCCAGTAGTATAGCGGTGGCCAATCAGCCCCAGCATTTT; CDR3 protein: CASSIAVANQPQHF
J gene: TRBJ2-1; D gene: -; clone size: -; V gene: TRBV27; CDR3 DNA: TGTGCCAGCATCTGCGGGGAGTCGCAGTTCTTC; CDR3 protein: CASICGESQFF
J gene: TRBJ2-3; D gene: TRBD1; clone size: few; V gene: TRBV24-1; CDR3 DNA: TGTGCCACCAGTGAGGGACAGGGTGCAGATACGCAGTATTTT; CDR3 protein: CATSEGQGADTQYF
J gene: TRBJ2-5; D gene: TRBD2; clone size: -; V gene: TRBV3-1; CDR3 DNA: TGTGCCAGCAGCCAACGCGGGAGGCAAGAGACCCAGTACTTC; CDR3 protein: CASSQRGRQETQYF
J gene: TRBJ1-5; D gene: -; clone size: few; V gene: TRBV6-2/TRBV6-3; CDR3 DNA: TGTGCCAGCAGTTACTCAGTATCAGGGTTGGATCAGCCCCAGCATTTT; CDR3 protein: CASSYSVSGLDQPQHF
J gene: TRBJ2-1; D gene: -; clone size: few; V gene: TRBV10-2; CDR3 DNA: TGCGCCAGCAGTGTTACAGGGGAGGAATGGGAGCAGTTCTTC; CDR3 protein: CASSVTGEEWEQFF
J gene: TRBJ2-7; D gene: TRBD1; clone size: -; V gene: TRBV4-2; CDR3 DNA: TGTGCCAGCAGCCAAGAATGGGACAGCTCCTACGAGCAGTACTTC; CDR3 protein: CASSQEWDSSYEQYF
J gene: TRBJ1-6; D gene: TRBD1; clone size: few; V gene: TRBV27; CDR3 DNA: TGTGCCAGCAGTTCCGGGACAGGGCCAAGGGGGGGTTCACCCCTCCACTTT; CDR3 protein: CASSSGTGPRGGSPLHF
J gene: TRBJ2-6; D gene: -; clone size: -; V gene: TRBV3-2; CDR3 DNA: TGTGCCAGCAGCCCCCTGATTGCCGGAACGGGGGCCAACGTCCTGACTTTC; CDR3 protein: CASSPLIAGTGANVLTF
J gene: TRBJ1-5; D gene: TRBD1; clone size: -; V gene: TRBV20-1; CDR3 DNA: TGCAGTGCAAGGACAGGGGATCAGCCCCAGCATTTT; CDR3 protein: CSARTGDQPQHF
J gene: TRBJ2-5; D gene: TRBD2; clone size: few; V gene: TRBV7-3; CDR3 DNA: TGTGCCAGCAGCTTAACAGCGGTAGCGGGGGAAAAAGAGACCCAGTACTTC; CDR3 protein: CASSLTAVAGEKETQYF
J gene: TRBJ2-5; D gene: TRBD1; clone size: many; V gene: TRBV27; CDR3 DNA: TGTGCCAGCAGTTGGACAGGTTCGCAAGAGACCCAGTACTTC; CDR3 protein: CASSWTGSQETQYF
J gene: TRBJ1-6; D gene: TRBD1; clone size: -; V gene: TRBV3-1; CDR3 DNA: TGTGCCAGCAGCCCGGGACAGGCCTTCTCCTATAATTCACCCCTCCACTTT; CDR3 protein: CASSPGQAFSYNSPLHF
J gene: TRBJ1-5; D gene: -; clone size: few; V gene: TRBV7-2; CDR3 DNA: TGTGCCAGCAGCTTAGGGCAGGGGAAGCCCCAGCATTTT; CDR3 protein: CASSLGQGKPQHF
J gene: TRBJ2-7; D gene: -; clone size: -; V gene: TRBV5-1; CDR3 DNA: TGCGCCAGCAGCTTCTACCAGCCCCCCTACGAGCAGTACTTC; CDR3 protein: CASSFYQPPYEQYF
J gene: TRBJ2-3; D gene: TRBD2; clone size: -; V gene: TRBV4-3; CDR3 DNA: TGCGCCAGCGCCCTCCAGCGGGGGGTACCAGATACGCAGTATTTT; CDR3 protein: CASALQRGVPDTQYF
J gene: TRBJ2-7; D gene: -; clone size: many; V gene: TRBV20-1; CDR3 DNA: TGCAGTGCTAGAAGACTCACCAGCTCCTACGAGCAGTACTTC; CDR3 protein: CSARRLTSSYEQYF
J gene: TRBJ2-1; D gene: TRBD1; clone size: -; V gene: TRBV20-1; CDR3 DNA: TGCAGTGCTAGCCGGGACAGGGGGCGCGAGCAGTTCTTC; CDR3 protein: CSASRDRGREQFF
J gene: TRBJ1-1; D gene: TRBD1; clone size: few; V gene: TRBV6-1; CDR3 DNA: TGTGCCAGCAGCGGACAGGGGGAGTGGAACACTGAAGCTTTCTTT; CDR3 protein: CASSGQGEWNTEAFF
J gene: TRBJ1-1; D gene: TRBD1; clone size: -; V gene: TRBV5-1; CDR3 DNA: TGCGCCAGCAACACAGGGGAAAACACTGAAGCTTTCTTT; CDR3 protein: CASNTGENTEAFF
J gene: TRBJ2-1; D gene: TRBD2; clone size: -; V gene: TRBV5-4; CDR3 DNA: TGTGCCAGCAGCTTACGGCGGGAGAAGTACAATGAGCAGTTCTTC; CDR3 protein: CASSLRREKYNEQFF
J gene: TRBJ1-3; D gene: -; clone size: -; V gene: TRBV20-1; CDR3 DNA: TGCAGTGCTATGGTCGGAGGGGCTAACTCTGGAAACACCATATATTTT; CDR3 protein: CSAMVGGANSGNTIYF
J gene: TRBJ2-2; D gene: -; clone size: -; V gene: TRBV29-1; CDR3 DNA: TGCAGCGTTACCTCCGGAGACTCGGCCAACACCGGGGAGCTGTTTTTT; CDR3 protein: CSVTSGDSANTGELFF
J gene: TRBJ2-7; D gene: TRBD2; clone size: few; V gene: TRBV12-3/TRBV12-4; CDR3 DNA: TGTGCCAGCAGTTCGGGACTAGCTGCCTACGAGCAGTACTTC; CDR3 protein: CASSSGLAAYEQYF
J gene: TRBJ2-5; D gene: -; clone size: -; V gene: TRBV29-1; CDR3 DNA: TGCAGCGTTGAAGTGCGGCAAGAGACCCAGTACTTC; CDR3 protein: CSVEVRQETQYF